These 26 T cell receptor beta chains originate from one sample sequenced in a study of blood T cell repertoires in COVID-19. Sequenced by immunoSEQ multiplex PCR; TCRdb stores in-frame clones only, minus some. The top ten clones hold over 0.8% of a sample with about 150,000 clones, over 80% of them seen once. Sequencing was done on a sample of peripheral blood. All receptors come from a woman aged 45-65 years with acute or convalescent COVID-19.

A few counts support this clone. The chain links TRBV7-9 to TRBJ1-5, with 8 bases fitting TRBD1. The V segment lost 4 bases and the J segment 10 bases; nucleotides outside the gene matches: 6. Germline CDR1 reads SEHNR; CDR2 reads FQNEAQ (reference sequence). The CDR3 consists of 13 residues. The DNA of the CDR3 is TGTGCCAGCAGCTGGAAGACAGGGGACCCCCAGCATTTT. Its protein is CASSWKTGDPQHF.

The chain uses TRBV5-4 and TRBJ1-5; TRBD1 matches at 7 bases. J gave up 4 bases and V 2 bases, and 3 bases lay outside the gene matches. CDR1 SGHNT and CDR2 YYREEE come from the germline V gene (reference sequence). This CDR3 is built from 14 residues. The CDR3 spells CASSFQGDNQPQHF. CDR3 nucleotides: TGTGCCAGCAGCTTTCAGGGGGATAATCAGCCCCAGCATTTT. The full variable domain, rest sourced from reference TRBV5-4 and TRBJ1-5, is ETGVTQSPTHLIKTRGQQVTLRCSSQSGHNTVSWYQQALGQGPQFIFQYYREEENGRGNFPPRFSGLQFPNYSSELNVNALELDDSALYLCASSFQGDNQPQHFGDGTRLSIL.

The chain uses TRBV5-4 and TRBJ1-4, with 7 bases identical to TRBD1. The CDR3 totals 16 residues. V trimming: 3 bases; J trimming: 8 bases; junction bases outside the gene matches: 13. Germline loops: CDR1 SGHNT, CDR2 YYREEE (reference sequence). CDR3 nucleotides: TGTGCCAGCAGCTCCCTGCGTGGACAGGACTCGGAAAAACTGTTTTTT. This gives the protein CASSSLRGQDSEKLFF.

This chain connects TRBV6-2 or TRBV6-3 to TRBJ2-1, with 13 positions matching TRBD2. CDR3 length: 16 residues. The V segment lost 6 bases and the J segment 10 bases; nucleotides outside the gene matches: 12. Germline V gene sequence: CDR1 MNHEY, CDR2 SVGEGT. This chain's CDR3 is CASSYTSGGESREQFF. The CDR3 DNA follows: TGTGCCAGCAGCTATACTAGCGGGGGGGAATCTCGAGAGCAGTTCTTC.

With respect to this clone: Other DNA variants within this sample encode the same CDR3. J is TRBJ1-2 and V is TRBV19; TRBD1 matches at 11 bases. CDR1 LNHDA and CDR2 SQIVND come from the germline V gene (reference sequence). This CDR3 contains 14 residues. J lost 5 bases, V lost 4 bases, and 3 bases had no gene match. This CDR3 is CASSRGTGGYGYTF. In DNA, the CDR3 is TGTGCCAGTAGTAGAGGGACAGGGGGGTATGGCTACACCTTC.

The chain's CDR3 is CAISARDTSNYGYTF. CDR3 DNA sequence: TGTGCCATCAGCGCTAGGGACACCTCTAACTATGGCTACACCTTC. V is TRBV10-3 and J is TRBJ1-2; TRBD1 might be the D (6 bases). Germline CDR1 reads ENHRY; CDR2 reads SYGVKD. The CDR3 loop spans 15 amino acids. V lost 6 bases, J lost 0 bases, and 14 bases lay in between.

The chain links TRBV7-2 to TRBJ2-2, with a weak D call TRBD2 (6 bases). The V gene lost 3 bases and the J gene lost 3 bases, with 14 bases spanning the gap. CDR3 size: 16 residues. The V gene's germline CDR1 is SGHTA and CDR2 FQGNSA. CDR3 protein: CASSFSGSYDTGELFF. The CDR3 DNA reads as TGTGCCAGCAGCTTTTCCGGGAGTTATGACACCGGGGAGCTGTTTTTT.

This rearrangement joins TRBV24-1 to TRBJ2-3; D call uncertain. V shed 0 bases and J shed 5 bases, with 5 bases lying between them. The CDR3 runs 13 residues. Germline V gene data show CDR1 as KGHDR and CDR2 as SFDVKD. This chain's CDR3 is CATSDLSGDTQYF. The CDR3 DNA is TGTGCCACCAGTGATTTGTCGGGAGATACGCAGTATTTT.

The V and J genes are TRBV27 and TRBJ2-7; possibly TRBD2 for D (6 bases). The germline gives CDR1 MNHEY, CDR2 SMNVEV (reference sequence). Trimming stripped 5 bases from V and 0 bases from J, with 17 bases between. This CDR3 contains 16 residues. CDR3 sequence: CASSRALGGSSYEQYF. The DNA for the CDR3 is TGTGCCAGCAGTCGGGCCCTTGGGGGGAGCTCCTACGAGCAGTACTTC.

V usage is TRBV19 and J usage is TRBJ1-4, with unresolved D. The CDR3 spans 15 residues. With 0 bases removed from V and 0 bases from J, the gap between germline ends came to 5 bases. CDR1 is LNHDA and CDR2 is SQIVND in the germline V gene (reference sequence). CDR3 residues: CASSIDGATNEKLFF. The CDR3 coding sequence is TGTGCCAGTAGTATAGACGGGGCAACTAATGAAAAACTGTTTTTT.

The rearrangement links TRBV9 to TRBJ1-1; TRBD1 might be the D (6 bases). Germline V gene sequence: CDR1 SGDLS, CDR2 YYNGEE. The CDR3 is 13 amino acids. The ends were cut back, 1 base at V and 8 bases at J, with 12 bases in the middle. In DNA form, the CDR3 reads TGTGCCAGCAGCGTAATAGGGGGAGCCGAAGCTTTCTTT. It codes for CASSVIGGAEAFF.

The chain links TRBV7-7 to TRBJ2-3; 7 bases agree with TRBD1. V dropped 5 bases and J dropped 2; count of bases not matched to a gene: 4. This CDR3 has 14 residues. Germline V gives CDR1 SSHAT, CDR2 FNYEAQ (reference sequence). Here the CDR3 DNA reads TGTGCCAGCAGCCCCGGACAGGCCACAGATACGCAGTATTTT. It specifies CASSPGQATDTQYF.

V and J are TRBV5-1 and TRBJ2-2, with unresolved D. Germline V CDR1 and CDR2: SGHRS, YFSETQ. The CDR3 spans 15 residues. V lost 0 bases and J 3 bases, leaving 9 bases between the germline ends. CDR3 in amino acids: CASSLVAWDTGELFF. The CDR3 DNA follows: TGCGCCAGCAGCTTGGTAGCCTGGGACACCGGGGAGCTGTTTTTT.

The chain is built from TRBV27 and TRBJ1-1; possible D gene TRBD1, 6 bases. Trimming removed 5 bases from V and 9 bases from J, with 16 bases in between. This CDR3 has 13 residues. CDR1 is MNHEY and CDR2 is SMNVEV in the germline V gene (reference sequence). CDR3 region: CASSPWGGNQAFF. The CDR3 nucleotides read TGTGCCAGCAGTCCATGGGGGGGCAACCAAGCTTTCTTT.

This rearrangement joins TRBV19 to TRBJ1-3; tentatively, D is TRBD1 (5 bases). Germline CDR1 LNHDA, CDR2 SQIVND (reference sequence). V was shortened by 5 bases and J by 0 bases, with 8 bases between the two germline ends. The CDR3 runs to 14 residues. The CDR3: CASSSQVSGNTIYF. The CDR3 region has the DNA TGTGCCAGTAGTTCACAGGTCTCTGGAAACACCATATATTTT.

This clone was seen more than once but under ten times. The V gene is TRBV9, the J gene TRBJ1-3, with 10 bases identical to TRBD1. CDR3 length: 16 residues. Trimming took 3 bases from V and 4 from J; bases not matched to a gene: 7. Germline values: CDR1 SGDLS, CDR2 YYNGEE. CDR3 DNA: TGTGCCAGCAGCGCCGTTGACAGGGGGCTCGGAAACACCATATATTTT. Amino acids: CASSAVDRGLGNTIYF.

The chain combines TRBV14 with TRBJ1-2; D gene ambiguous. Germline-derived CDR1 and CDR2 are SGHDN and FVKESK. V gave up 0 bases and J gave up 9 bases, with 17 bases separating them. This CDR3 is built from 15 residues. CDR3 DNA sequence: TGTGCCAGCAGCCAAGATTTGGGTAGCCGCAATAGCTACACCTTC. Translated, it gives CASSQDLGSRNSYTF.

The chain couples TRBV18 to TRBJ2-7, with TRBD1 as a possible D gene (5 bases). From germline, CDR1 is KGHSH and CDR2 LQKENI. The CDR3 is 15 amino acids. V was pared by 0 bases and J by 5 bases, with 14 bases between. Written as DNA, the CDR3 is TGTGCCAGCTCACCACCTGGAAGGGGTCGGGACGAGCAGTACTTC. It specifies CASSPPGRGRDEQYF.

The rearrangement links TRBV4-1 to TRBJ2-3, with D perhaps TRBD1 (5 bases). Deletions cut 0 bases from V and 7 bases from J, with 8 bases between. Germline V gene sequence: CDR1 MGHRA, CDR2 YSYEKL. This CDR3 comprises 13 residues. The CDR3 is CASSQDRTNTQYF. As DNA, the CDR3 is TGCGCCAGCAGCCAAGATCGGACAAATACGCAGTATTTT.

This clone was counted only a few times. The CDR3 DNA is TGTGCCAGCAGTTTACGCAGGTCTGGCAATCAGCCCCAGCATTTT. It codes for CASSLRRSGNQPQHF. V and J are TRBV27 and TRBJ1-5; no firm D call. This CDR3 spans 15 amino acids. V was clipped by 2 bases and J by 2 bases, with 10 bases between them. Germline CDR1 MNHEY, CDR2 SMNVEV (reference sequence).

This clone was counted once. This chain links TRBV27 with TRBJ2-7; 11 bases line up with TRBD2. V lost 5 bases to trimming and J lost 4 bases; unmatched junction nucleotides: 7. This CDR3 has 15 amino acids. Germline V gives CDR1 MNHEY, CDR2 SMNVEV (reference sequence). CDR3 region: CASSPRLAGTYEQYF. Here the CDR3 DNA reads TGTGCCAGCAGTCCCCGACTAGCGGGGACGTACGAGCAGTACTTC.

In this sample, this clone turned up once. The chain combines TRBV11-2 with TRBJ2-5; 10 bases are a match to TRBD1. With 2 bases clipped from V and 5 bases from J, the junction kept 5 bases outside the gene matches. Germline assignment: CDR1 SGHAT and CDR2 FQNNGV. The CDR3 covers 15 residues. Here the CDR3 reads CASSLRTGGGETQYF. The CDR3, as DNA: TGTGCCAGCAGCTTACGGACAGGGGGAGGTGAGACCCAGTACTTC.

This clone was seen a few times. The rearrangement joins TRBV9 to TRBJ2-1; no clear D. The CDR3 consists of 13 residues. The germline V gene encodes CDR1 SGDLS and CDR2 YYNGEE. V dropped 4 bases and J dropped 5 bases, with 10 bases sitting between them. The CDR3 DNA follows: TGTGCCAGCAGCACCACGGTGAACAATGAGCAGTTCTTC. Residues: CASSTTVNNEQFF.

The CDR3 spells CASSQEPREDIQYF. The CDR3 nucleotides are TGTGCCAGCAGCCAAGAGCCCAGGGAAGACATTCAGTACTTC. The J gene is TRBJ2-4, the V gene TRBV4-2; D is possibly TRBD1 (5 bases). Germline V gene sequence: CDR1 LGHNA, CDR2 YNFKEQ. The CDR3 length is 14 residues. Trimming left V 0 bases short and J 8 bases short, with 11 bases between.

This sequence joins TRBV27 and TRBJ2-7; TRBD2 might be the D (6 bases). Trimming cost V 1 base and J 3 bases, with 25 bases left between them. The CDR3 is 19 residues long. In germline, CDR1 is MNHEY, CDR2 SMNVEV (reference sequence). The CDR3 is CASSLFRRRAGLQDYEQYF. CDR3 sequence (DNA): TGTGCCAGCAGTTTATTTCGGAGGAGGGCTGGCCTTCAAGACTACGAGCAGTACTTC.

The table lists this clone with a count of one. The V call is TRBV7-7, the J call TRBJ2-5, with D possibly matching TRBD1 (6 bases). The CDR3 consists of 14 residues. The germline gives CDR1 SSHAT, CDR2 FNYEAQ (reference sequence). Trimming stripped 2 bases from V and 4 bases from J, with 11 bases between. CDR3 amino acids: CASSLTGNRETQYF. CDR3 DNA sequence: TGTGCCAGCAGCTTAACAGGGAATCGAGAGACCCAGTACTTC.